A single sample is the source of the 12 T cell receptor beta chains below, sequenced in a study of blood T cell repertoires in COVID-19. TCRdb's copy holds only in-frame clones and misses some; the assay was immunoSEQ multiplex PCR. The profile shows approximately 300,000 clones, more than 85% of them singletons. Sequenced input: PBMCs or T cells enriched from blood (not recorded which). These receptor sequences come from a woman in her twenties or thirties who had been exposed to COVID-19.

This sequence joins TRBV4-2 and TRBJ1-2; tentative D call: TRBD1 (6 bases). This CDR3 contains 14 residues. Germline CDR1 reads LGHNA; CDR2 reads YNFKEQ. V lost 3 bases, J lost 4 bases, and 12 bases lay in between. In DNA, the CDR3 is TGTGCCAGCAGCCAGGCAGGGGAAACCTATGGCTACACCTTC. Protein product: CASSQAGETYGYTF.

The gene calls are TRBV18 and TRBJ1-1; tentatively, D is TRBD1 (6 bases). Trimming removed 3 bases at V and 1 base at J, with 15 bases between. This CDR3 comprises 16 residues. Germline-derived CDR1 and CDR2 are KGHSH and LQKENI. The DNA for the CDR3 is TGTGCCAGCTCACCGTCCAGGGGCCGGACGAACACTGAAGCTTTCTTT. Translation: CASSPSRGRTNTEAFF.

This chain links TRBV19 with TRBJ1-6; D may be TRBD1 (5 bases). The CDR3 runs 15 residues. The V gene lost 6 bases and the J gene lost 9 bases, with 18 bases spanning the gap. CDR1 LNHDA and CDR2 SQIVND come from the germline V gene (reference sequence). CDR3 coding DNA: TGTGCCAGTAGCGCCGCAGGGTCTCTGGGTTCACCCCTCCACTTT. Translation: CASSAAGSLGSPLHF.

The chain couples TRBV7-2 to TRBJ1-2, with 7 nucleotides matching TRBD1. The CDR3 is 14 amino acids. The V and J ends lost 0 bases and 8 bases, in that order; junction bases with no gene match: 6. Germline CDR1 reads SGHTA; CDR2 reads FQGNSA. The CDR3 DNA reads TGTGCCAGCAGCTTAGCAGGGGGCGCGGGGGGCTACACCTTC. The encoded protein is CASSLAGGAGGYTF.

V and J are TRBV9 and TRBJ2-2; TRBD2 matches 7 bases. Germline V gives CDR1 SGDLS, CDR2 YYNGEE. The V segment lost 4 bases and the J segment 1 base; nucleotides outside the gene matches: 7. The CDR3 is 16 residues long. DNA of the CDR3: TGTGCCAGCAGCATAACTAGCGTCCTGAACACCGGGGAGCTGTTTTTT. Protein: CASSITSVLNTGELFF. The full variable domain, in which reference TRBV9 and TRBJ2-2 provide the parts outside the CDR3, is DSGVTQTPKHLITATGQRVTLRCSPRSGDLSVYWYQQSLDQGLQFLIQYYNGEERAKGNILERFSAQQFPDLHSELNLSSLELGDSALYFCASSITSVLNTGELFFGEGSRLTVL.

In this sample, this clone turned up a few times. This sequence joins TRBV7-9 and TRBJ1-3; no clear D gene. The ends were cut back, 5 bases at V and 0 bases at J, with 11 bases in the middle. The CDR3 spans 15 residues. Germline assignment: CDR1 SEHNR and CDR2 FQNEAQ (reference sequence). The CDR3 loop reads CASSPKTSSGNTIYF. The CDR3 nucleotides are TGTGCCAGCAGCCCAAAGACTAGCTCTGGAAACACCATATATTTT.

The chain has TRBV6-4 and TRBJ1-2; perhaps TRBD1 as D (6 bases). Germline lookup yields CDR1 MRHNA and CDR2 SNTAGT. V lost 5 bases to trimming and J lost 4 bases, with 14 bases between them. CDR3 length: 14 amino acids. The CDR3 DNA is TGTGCCAGCAGTCGATCGACAGGAGCCTATGGCTACACCTTC. Its protein is CASSRSTGAYGYTF.

The chain combines TRBV5-4 with TRBJ2-7; 7 bases are shared with TRBD2. There are 15 residues in the CDR3. In germline, CDR1 is SGHNT, CDR2 YYREEE (reference sequence). The trim removed 0 bases at V and 4 bases at J, leaving 7 bases unmatched. The chain's CDR3 is CASSLAAGVRYEQYF. The CDR3 coding sequence is TGTGCCAGCAGCTTGGCGGCGGGGGTCAGGTACGAGCAGTACTTC.

A single count supports this clone. The chain couples TRBV4-2 to TRBJ1-5; D is ambiguous. Germline CDR1 is LGHNA and CDR2 is YNFKEQ. CDR3 length: 14 residues. Trimming pared 0 bases from V and 1 base from J, leaving 4 bases between. Here the CDR3 DNA reads TGTGCCAGCAGCCAAGATGGCAGCAATCAGCCCCAGCATTTT. Protein: CASSQDGSNQPQHF.

This clone occurred once. The chain carries TRBV14 and TRBJ2-3, with 13 bases matching TRBD2. Per germline, CDR1 SGHDN and CDR2 FVKESK. The CDR3 loop spans 14 amino acids. V lost 4 bases, J lost 7 bases, and 2 bases stayed unmatched. CDR3 coding DNA: TGTGCCAGCAGCCTGGGGACTAGCGGGAATACGCAGTATTTT. It specifies CASSLGTSGNTQYF.

The chain is built from TRBV27 and TRBJ1-2; D is uncertain. V lost 6 bases to trimming and J lost 4 bases, with 15 bases between them. Per the germline V gene, CDR1 is MNHEY and CDR2 is SMNVEV (reference sequence). The CDR3 has 14 residues. The chain's CDR3 is CASSGTGLIYGYTF. In DNA, the CDR3 is TGTGCCAGCAGCGGAACCGGACTGATCTATGGCTACACCTTC.

The gene calls are TRBV28 and TRBJ1-4, with TRBD1 matching over 7 bases. This CDR3 spans 16 amino acids. CDR1 and CDR2 (germline): MDHEN, SYDVKM. With V trimmed by 6 bases and J by 5 bases, 12 bases remained unmatched. The CDR3 nucleotides read TGTGCCAGCAGCCCCGGGACAGTGGCCTGGAATGAAAAACTGTTTTTT. It translates to CASSPGTVAWNEKLFF.